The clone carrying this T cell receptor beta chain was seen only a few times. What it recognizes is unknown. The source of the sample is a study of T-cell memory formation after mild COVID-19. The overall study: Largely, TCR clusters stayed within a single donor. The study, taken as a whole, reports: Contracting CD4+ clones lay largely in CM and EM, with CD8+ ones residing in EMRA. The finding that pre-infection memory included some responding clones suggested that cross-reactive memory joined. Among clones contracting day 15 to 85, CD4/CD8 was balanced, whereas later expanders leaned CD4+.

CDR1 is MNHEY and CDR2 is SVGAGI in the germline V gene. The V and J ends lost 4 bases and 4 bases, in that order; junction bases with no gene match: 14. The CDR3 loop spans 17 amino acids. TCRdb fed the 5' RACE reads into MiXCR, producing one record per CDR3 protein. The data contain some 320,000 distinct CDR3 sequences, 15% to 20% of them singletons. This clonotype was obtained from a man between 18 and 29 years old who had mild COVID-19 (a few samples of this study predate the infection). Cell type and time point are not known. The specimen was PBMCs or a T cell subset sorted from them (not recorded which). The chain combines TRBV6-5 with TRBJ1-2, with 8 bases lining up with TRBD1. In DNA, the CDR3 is TGTGCCAGCAGTTTGGGGACTCAGGGGGCGATAATCTATGGCTACACCTTC. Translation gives CASSLGTQGAIIYGYTF.